A single T cell receptor beta chain is shown here with its context. Its antigen is still unknown. This specimen belongs to a study of cytomegalovirus exposure and HLA in healthy donors. Points from the study as a whole: Per published accounts, TCR beta sequences correctly predicted the HLA-A and HLA-B alleles of most subjects.

Trimming removed 0 bases at V and 3 bases at J, with 9 bases between. Germline V CDR1 and CDR2: SGHTA, FQGNSA. This CDR3 region has 15 residues. Vbeta (60) and Jbeta (13) primers were used in the PCR. Data came from immunoSEQ multiplex PCR; TCRdb stores just in-frame clones and leaves some out. Here the sample spans about 140,000 clones, nearly 80% being singletons. This chain uses TRBV7-2 with TRBJ2-1, with D possibly TRBD2 on 5 matching bases. Sequencing input: PBMCs. This TCR derives from a man aged 25-45 years in good health and CMV-seronegative. The CDR3 sequence: CASSLAVAFYNEQFF. The CDR3 nucleotides read TGTGCCAGCAGCTTAGCGGTAGCGTTCTACAATGAGCAGTTCTTC.